The 13 T cell receptor beta chains in this list originate from one sample, sequenced in a study of early T cells in non-severe SARS-CoV-2 infection. TCRdb itself ran the 5' RACE reads through MiXCR, one entry per CDR3 protein. In the table there are approximately 56,000 distinct CDR3 sequences, about 11% of which are singletons. Sequenced material: whole blood. Receptors originate from an adult who was a healthcare worker with PCR-confirmed SARS-CoV-2 infection or an uninfected control (not recorded which).

The chain recombines TRBV5-1 with TRBJ2-1; 7 bases agree with TRBD2. Germline lookup yields CDR1 SGHRS and CDR2 YFSETQ. V lost 1 base, J lost 0 bases, and 1 base stayed unmatched. The CDR3 consists of 15 residues. This chain's CDR3 is CASSLTSDSYNEQFF. CDR3 sequence (DNA): TGCGCCAGCAGCTTGACTAGCGACTCCTACAATGAGCAGTTCTTC.

The table lists this clonotype with many counts. CDR3: CASSPDRARDTQYF. CDR3 nucleotide sequence: TGTGCCAGCAGTCCGGACAGGGCTCGGGATACGCAGTATTTT. The V call is TRBV6-2 or TRBV6-3, the J call TRBJ2-3, with 8 bases aligning to TRBD1. Per the germline V gene, CDR1 is MNHEY and CDR2 is SVGEGT. This CDR3 has 14 residues. Trimming cost V 5 bases and J 6 bases; bases outside gene matches: 7.

The table lists this clonotype with a few counts. This rearrangement joins TRBV6-1 to TRBJ1-1; D is possibly TRBD1 (5 bases). The CDR3 length is 13 residues. Germline V gives CDR1 MNHNS, CDR2 SASEGT. V lost 7 bases, J lost 6 bases, and 15 bases lay in between. This chain's CDR3 is CASNGGGSAEAFF. In DNA form, the CDR3 reads TGTGCCAGCAACGGCGGGGGATCGGCTGAAGCTTTCTTT.

This clonotype was seen ten or more times. The chain recombines TRBV11-1 with TRBJ2-7, with 7 bases aligning to TRBD2. Trimming removed 2 bases from V and 4 bases from J; junction bases left unmatched: 2. The germline gives CDR1 SGHAT, CDR2 FQDESV (reference sequence). The CDR3 extends over 13 amino acids. DNA for the CDR3: TGTGCCAGCAGCTTAAGCGGGAAGTACGAGCAGTACTTC. Translating gives CASSLSGKYEQYF.

The rearrangement joins TRBV27 to TRBJ1-6; tentatively, D is TRBD1 (5 bases). The germline V gene encodes CDR1 MNHEY and CDR2 SMNVEV (reference sequence). The CDR3 covers 15 residues. Trimming shortened V by 5 bases and J by 11 bases, and 19 bases separated the two germline ends. CDR3 coding DNA: TGTGCCAGCAGTCCATCGGGGCCCGGAGGAGCACCCCTCCACTTT. This encodes CASSPSGPGGAPLHF.

This clonotype has at least ten counts. J is TRBJ2-1 and V is TRBV29-1; no clear D. Trimming took 6 bases from V and 6 from J, leaving 18 bases between them. Germline lookup yields CDR1 SQVTM and CDR2 ANQGSEA. The CDR3 length is 14 residues. This CDR3 reads CSVAVVARRNEQFF. The CDR3 DNA sequence: TGCAGCGTCGCAGTGGTGGCCCGCCGCAATGAGCAGTTCTTC.

This sequence joins TRBV7-9 and TRBJ2-5; D unresolved. Germline V CDR1 and CDR2: SEHNR, FQNEAQ (reference sequence). Trimming pared 4 bases from V and 4 bases from J, leaving 10 bases between. The CDR3 has 13 residues. This CDR3 is CASSSDGPETQYF. The CDR3 region has the DNA TGTGCCAGCAGCTCCGACGGGCCAGAGACCCAGTACTTC.

This clonotype was observed at least ten times. The CDR3 sequence: CASSQEGVLGGSSYNSPLHF. The DNA of the CDR3 is TGCGCCAGCAGCCAAGAAGGCGTCTTGGGGGGAAGCTCCTATAATTCACCCCTCCACTTT. This sequence joins TRBV4-3 and TRBJ1-6; D is possibly TRBD1 (5 bases). V lost 0 bases, J lost 0 bases, and 18 bases lay in between. The germline V gene has CDR1 LGHNA and CDR2 YSLEER. This CDR3 spans 20 amino acids.

This clonotype has a handful of counts. The chain links TRBV25-1 to TRBJ2-7; a weak D match, TRBD1 (6 bases). This CDR3 is built from 14 residues. V lost 2 bases, J lost 1 base, and 9 bases lay in between. CDR1 and CDR2 from the germline V gene are MGHDK and SYGVNS. The CDR3 DNA reads TGTGCCAGCAGTGAACCCGGACAGTCCTACGAGCAGTACTTC. Translating it yields CASSEPGQSYEQYF.

V usage is TRBV6-2 or TRBV6-3 and J usage is TRBJ1-5; TRBD1 agrees at 7 bases. Germline V gene lookup returns CDR1 MNHEY and CDR2 SVGEGT. The CDR3 loop spans 13 amino acids. The V segment lost 7 bases and the J segment 7 bases; nucleotides outside the gene matches: 7. CDR3 nucleotide sequence: TGTGCCAGCAATCAAGGGGGCAGGCAGCCCCAGCATTTT. Translated, it gives CASNQGGRQPQHF.

This clonotype was found many times. J is TRBJ2-1 and V is TRBV7-9, with a tentative D call TRBD2 (5 bases). CDR3 length: 15 residues. Per the germline V gene, CDR1 is SEHNR and CDR2 is FQNEAQ (reference sequence). Between the trimmed V and J ends, which lost 3 bases and 2 bases, there was a span of 11 bases. DNA of the CDR3: TGTGCCAGCAGCTTGAAGGAGGTAACCTACAATGAGCAGTTCTTC. As protein: CASSLKEVTYNEQFF.

By frequency in the sample, this clonotype is medium-sized. DNA of the CDR3: TGCAGCGCAACTCAGGGTCCTAACTATGGCTACACCTTC. Its translation: CSATQGPNYGYTF. The chain links TRBV20-1 to TRBJ1-2; perhaps TRBD1 as D (5 bases). This CDR3 contains 13 residues. Germline V gene sequence: CDR1 DFQATT, CDR2 SNEGSKA (reference sequence).

Many counts were recorded for this clonotype. The gene calls are TRBV20-1 and TRBJ1-1; D call uncertain. Germline CDR1 reads DFQATT; CDR2 reads SNEGSKA (reference sequence). V lost 0 bases, J lost 2 bases, and 13 bases lay in between. There are 15 residues in the CDR3. The CDR3 sequence is CSARDWVRPNTEAFF. In DNA, the CDR3 is TGCAGTGCTAGAGATTGGGTTAGGCCAAACACTGAAGCTTTCTTT.